The TCR beta chain under discussion was sequenced for a study of blood T cells in healthy people across ages (dated by TCRdb to 2013 to 2016). For the wider study: In model experiments, template switching captured roughly one uniquely barcoded TCR beta cDNA molecule for every two T cells. Two additional independent replicas of 1 million unique cDNA reads from the same blood draw were analyzed for two donors (one aged 18 to 30 and one aged 80 or older). The study measured age-related changes in TCR beta repertoire diversity using deep sequencing normalized with unique cDNA molecular identifiers. Donors were grouped into four age groups: young (average about 15 years), middle-aged (39), aged (roughly 67) and long-lived (approximately 81). What the work shows at the level of the full study, not this receptor alone: Compared with the aged group, more naive CD4+ T cells, fewer expanded clones and increased TCR diversity were shown by the long-lived group, suggesting age selection. A strong correlation was found between observed TCR beta diversity and the percentage of naive T cells measured by flow cytometry. Since profiling was done on bulk unsorted PBMCs, naive and antigen-experienced compartments could not be conclusively compared. Total diversity estimates from one million sequenced T cells were considered lower bounds and underestimates. Because donor CMV infection status was unknown, age-related changes in expanded clonotypes were potentially confounded. Observed TCR beta diversity per million T cells fell roughly linearly with age, and a significant reduction was already apparent by age approximately 40.

Systemically healthy Caucasian individuals from Russia, approximately 39 in total and aged about 6 to 90 years, were included as donors. Each donor gave approximately 9.4 milliliters of peripheral blood, drawn into EDTA-treated Vacutainer tubes. PBMCs were isolated by Ficoll-Paque density-gradient centrifugation, with at least 6 million obtained per sample. Total RNA was extracted from PBMCs with Trizol reagent, with at least 5.5 micrograms obtained per sample. For every donor, flow cytometry on a PBMC aliquot measured the percentage of naive CD45RAhigh/CD27high T cells. Receptor libraries were prepared by 5' RACE. Sequencing was performed on an Illumina HiSeq 2500. A second roughly 6 to 12 cycle PCR used a sample-barcoded 5' primer and a J-beta primer mix. A template-switch 5' adaptor carrying 12 random nucleotides introduced a unique molecular identifier onto each TCR beta cDNA molecule. Each sample yielded at least 3 million CDR3-containing paired-end reads. The Mint cDNA synthesis kit, primed by a TRBC-specific oligonucleotide, was used to synthesize first-strand cDNA from all RNA. Following uracil-DNA glycosylase treatment, all cDNA underwent a first 18-cycle PCR with the universal primers M1SS and BC2_uni_R. In the source study's methods: For normalization, 1 million high-quality reads, each with a distinct molecular identifier, were randomly selected from each sample. Instead of being binned into consensus sequences, reads that shared molecular identifiers were thrown out. MiTCR, set to a Q25 quality threshold and the strictest error-elimination algorithm, was used for CDR3 identification, clonotype clustering and error correction. A nonparametric unseen species model with Euler transformation was used to estimate a lower bound on total TCR beta diversity. Starting from the raw public reads, TCRdb applied fastp trimming at Q25, assembled clones with MiXCR and retained in-frame beta chains. Entries are consolidated by CDR3 protein sequence, retaining the most common genes and DNA. The V and J calls come from TCRdb's annotation, not from the publication. A total of fewer than 650,000 distinct CDR3 sequences appear in this sample, roughly a quarter of them only once. Approximately 4% of the sample is in the top ten clones.

As for this clonotype: The clone's antigen remains unknown. Base qualities were left out, and no much larger clone turns up one base away.

The CDR3 sequence holds 13 residues, the cysteine and phenylalanine included. Only CDR3 DNA remains: 39 bases, in frame from the first base. According to the germline V gene (reference sequence), CDR1 reads SGHNT and CDR2 reads YYREEE. V is clipped by 10 bases and J by 5 bases, and the sequence between their germline boundaries is 18 bases long. The sample also formed part of further work on T cells of mothers and their children. As noted in the second study: The donors were nine systemically healthy Caucasian individuals, made up of three mothers and their six children. cDNA synthesis consumed the entire amount of extracted RNA, loaded at around 1.4 ug RNA in each 15 ul reaction. In the second PCR, sample barcodes and 2-4 random nucleotides were introduced via the M1S primer. Each mother yielded over 8.5 million TCR beta CDR3 reads and each child roughly 3.1 million reads. In both related and unrelated pairs, thymic selection shapes the output of TCR recombination in a similar way, with inherited differences having only a minor effect. Normalized repertoire overlap was always slightly but never significantly higher in related than unrelated mother-child pairs. No persistent microchimeric T cell clones were found, with a detection sensitivity of 85 to 100 clones per million clonotypes. In the study, deep NGS was used to compare the TCR beta repertoires of mothers and children, and features distinguishing related mother-child pairs from unrelated individuals were sought. On average, the children were around 11 +/- 4 years old, while the mothers were about 38 +/- 4 years old. After adapter ligation was performed with NEBNext reagents, the libraries were sequenced on an Illumina HiSeq 2000 with 100+100 nt paired-end reads. Mother and child libraries were prepared a month apart and sequenced in separate runs to prevent cross-contamination. Each donor had between about 450,000 and 2,100,000 distinct TCR beta clonotypes identified. Naive TCR beta clonotypes were estimated from low-frequency clonotypes matched to each donor's FACS-determined naive share, without sorting.

The clonotype comes from a boy younger than 10 in good health. The rearrangement joined TRBV5-4 to TRBJ1-2, and perhaps TRBD1 as D gene, on 6 matching bases. Source material: blood. In nucleotide form, the sequence is TGTGCCGGCACCAAGGGGGTGGCTTATGGCTACACCTTC. It encodes CAGTKGVAYGYTF. Beyond the CDR3, the reference TRBV5-4 and TRBJ1-2 genes provide the residues; the full variable domain reads: ETGVTQSPTHLIKTRGQQVTLRCSSQSGHNTVSWYQQALGQGPQFIFQYYREEENGRGNFPPRFSGLQFPNYSSELNVNALELDDSALYLCAGTKGVAYGYTFGSGTRLTVV.